These 10 T cell receptor beta chains were all obtained from the same sample, sequenced in a study of post-analysis software for immune sequencing data. TCR beta cDNA libraries had unique molecular identifiers. TCRdb re-derived calls from the PCR reads in MiXCR, one entry per CDR3 protein. The sample yields around 700,000 distinct CDR3 sequences, 55% to 70% seen once. Broader study findings: Controls had lower frequencies than patients of roughly five TRBV segments, which included TRBV5-6, TRBV5-1 and TRBV20-1.

No antigen is known for these receptors. Source material: blood. Source of these receptors: a girl aged 2 to 9 with multiple sclerosis.

Here the CDR3 reads CSAIVPGAYEQFF. CDR3 DNA sequence: TGCAGTGCTATAGTTCCGGGGGCCTATGAGCAGTTCTTC. J is TRBJ2-1 and V is TRBV20-1; D may be TRBD1 or TRBD2 (6 bases each). The CDR3 runs 13 residues. The V end lost 4 bases, the J end lost 8 bases, and 15 bases lay between the germline ends. Germline V gene lookup returns CDR1 DFQATT and CDR2 SNEGSKA (reference sequence).

The V gene is TRBV27, the J gene TRBJ1-2; the D is unclear. The CDR3 loop spans 13 amino acids. With 3 bases removed from V and 8 bases from J, the gap between germline ends came to 13 bases. Germline V lookup: CDR1 MNHEY, CDR2 SMNVEV (reference sequence). CDR3 amino acids: CASSLRSLGGYTF. Here the CDR3 DNA reads TGTGCCAGCAGTTTGAGGAGTCTAGGGGGCTACACCTTC.

V usage is TRBV6-5 and J usage is TRBJ1-3, with D possibly matching TRBD1 (5 bases). The CDR3 extends over 16 amino acids. CDR1 and CDR2 (germline): MNHEY, SVGAGI. The V end lost 0 bases, the J end lost 3 bases, and 12 bases lay between the germline ends. The CDR3 bases are TGTGCCAGCAGTTACTCCAGGGCCGCTGGTGGAAACACCATATATTTT. This encodes CASSYSRAAGGNTIYF.

This clonotype was detected a few times. The genes are TRBV7-2 and TRBJ2-1, with 12 bases matching TRBD2. The CDR3 totals 15 residues. V lost 7 bases, J lost 3 bases, and 4 bases stayed unmatched. CDR1 is SGHTA and CDR2 is FQGNSA in the germline V gene. CDR3 sequence: CASTLAGGGYNEQFF. The CDR3 DNA is TGTGCCAGCACACTAGCGGGAGGAGGCTACAATGAGCAGTTCTTC.

The chain employs TRBV6-5 and TRBJ1-4, with 7 nucleotides matching TRBD1. The trim removed 7 bases at V and 8 bases at J, leaving 10 bases unmatched. CDR1 and CDR2 from the germline V gene are MNHEY and SVGAGI. This CDR3 has 14 residues. CDR3 region: CASNPGGLGEKLFF. The CDR3 region has the DNA TGTGCCAGCAACCCAGGGGGGCTGGGGGAAAAACTGTTTTTT.

This chain joins TRBV11-2 and TRBJ1-1; D is unresolved. The germline V and J ends were trimmed by 3 bases and 1 base, with 6 bases remaining between them. The CDR3 sequence is 13 residues long. From germline, CDR1 is SGHAT and CDR2 FQNNGV. CDR3 sequence reads: CASSFFPNTEAFF. The CDR3 coding sequence is TGTGCCAGCAGCTTCTTTCCGAACACTGAAGCTTTCTTT. Variable domain in full (rest from reference TRBV11-2 and TRBJ1-1): EAGVAQSPRYKIIEKRQSVAFWCNPISGHATLYWYQQILGQGPKLLIQFQNNGVVDDSQLPKDRFSAERLKGVDSTLKIQPAKLEDSAVYLCASSFFPNTEAFFGQGTRLTVV.

The chain carries TRBV5-1 and TRBJ2-1; D perhaps matches TRBD1 (6 bases). V gave up 0 bases and J gave up 0 bases, with 13 bases separating them. CDR1 is SGHRS and CDR2 is YFSETQ in the germline V gene. The CDR3 has 17 amino acids. DNA for the CDR3: TGCGCCAGCAGCTTGGCCGGGCAGGGGTCCTCCTACAATGAGCAGTTCTTC. Translated, it gives CASSLAGQGSSYNEQFF.

V usage is TRBV10-3 and J usage is TRBJ2-7, with 8 bases lining up with TRBD1. The CDR3 runs to 12 residues. Germline-derived CDR1 and CDR2 are ENHRY and SYGVKD. V lost 10 bases, J lost 3 bases, and 5 bases stayed unmatched. Here the CDR3 reads CASRTGNYEQYF. The CDR3 DNA follows: TGTGCCAGCCGGACAGGGAACTACGAGCAGTACTTC.

CDR3 DNA sequence: TGTGCCAGCAGAGCTACCGGGACGGACGATGGCTACACCTTC. As protein: CASRATGTDDGYTF. The chain recombines TRBV7-9 with TRBJ1-2; TRBD1 is a possible D gene (5 bases). V was shortened by 6 bases and J by 6 bases, with 17 bases between the two germline ends. The CDR3 runs to 14 residues. Germline V gene data show CDR1 as SEHNR and CDR2 as FQNEAQ (reference sequence).

This chain connects TRBV20-1 to TRBJ2-3, with 16 bases matching TRBD2. CDR1 and CDR2 (germline): DFQATT, SNEGSKA (reference sequence). The CDR3 consists of 20 residues. The J segment lost 3 bases and the V segment lost 3 bases, leaving 15 bases of the junction unmatched. The CDR3 sequence: CSASYPGTSGRAVVTDTQYF. The CDR3 DNA follows: TGCAGTGCTAGTTATCCCGGGACTAGCGGGAGGGCCGTCGTTACAGATACGCAGTATTTT.